The 21 T cell receptor beta chains reported below all come from one sample, sequenced in a study of cytomegalovirus exposure and HLA in healthy donors. Profiled with immunoSEQ multiplex PCR; TCRdb holds only in-frame clones, not every one. The sample holds about 140,000 clones, around four fifths seen once. Sequencing was carried out using PBMCs. These receptors were obtained from a woman aged 25 to 39 in good health and CMV-seronegative.

This clone appeared once. The V gene is TRBV7-3, the J gene TRBJ1-1, with TRBD1 matching over 9 bases. The germline CDR1 and CDR2 sequences are SGHTA and FQGTGA. CDR3 length: 15 amino acids. V shed 3 bases and J 5 bases; nucleotides not matched to a gene: 7. DNA for the CDR3: TGTGCCAGCAGCTTCGCCCCGGGACAGGGAACTGAAGCTTTCTTT. Translated: CASSFAPGQGTEAFF.

The DNA of the CDR3 is TGTGCCAGCAGTCCTTCGACGGGACTAGCGGGGGTTCAAGAGACCCAGTACTTC. This encodes CASSPSTGLAGVQETQYF. This chain links TRBV7-2 with TRBJ2-5, with TRBD2 matching over 14 bases. V lost 6 bases, J lost 2 bases, and 11 bases stayed unmatched. The CDR3 has 18 residues. The V gene's germline CDR1 is SGHTA and CDR2 FQGNSA. Variable domain in full (rest from reference TRBV7-2 and TRBJ2-5): GAGVSQSPSNKVTEKGKDVELRCDPISGHTALYWYRQSLGQGLEFLIYFQGNSAPDKSGLPSDRFSAERTGGSVSTLTIQRTQQEDSAVYLCASSPSTGLAGVQETQYFGPGTRLLVL.

The chain is built from TRBV18 and TRBJ2-5; 7 nucleotides match TRBD1. Looked up from germline, CDR1 is KGHSH and CDR2 is LQKENI. V lost 4 bases and J lost 3; bases outside the gene matches: 2. The CDR3 runs 13 residues. This CDR3 reads CASSLGQKETQYF. In DNA form, the CDR3 reads TGTGCCAGCTCACTGGGACAGAAAGAGACCCAGTACTTC.

The chain carries TRBV6-4 and TRBJ2-1; the match to TRBD2 covers 7 bases. The ends lost 0 bases at V and 9 bases at J; junction bases unmatched: 5. Germline CDR1 is MRHNA and CDR2 is SNTAGT. The CDR3 length is 14 residues. DNA of the CDR3: TGTGCCAGCAGTGACTCCGGGGGGTTGGGTGAGCAGTTCTTC. It is translated as CASSDSGGLGEQFF.

The chain links TRBV5-1 to TRBJ2-5; D not resolved. Germline values: CDR1 SGHRS, CDR2 YFSETQ. This CDR3 region has 16 residues. With 1 base removed from V and 3 bases from J, the gap between germline ends came to 16 bases. CDR3 DNA sequence: TGCGCCAGCAGCTTGTCCGGGTTGGGTGTTGAAGAGACCCAGTACTTC. Translated, it gives CASSLSGLGVEETQYF.

The V and J genes are TRBV5-1 and TRBJ2-7, with D maybe TRBD1 (7 bases). Germline V CDR1 and CDR2: SGHRS, YFSETQ. The CDR3 totals 15 residues. Trimming pared 0 bases from V and 1 base from J, leaving 11 bases between. The CDR3 sequence: CASSLEQGRSYEQYF. CDR3 in DNA: TGCGCCAGCAGCTTGGAACAGGGGAGGTCCTACGAGCAGTACTTC. Full variable domain (outside the CDR3, taken from reference TRBV5-1 and TRBJ2-7): KAGVTQTPRYLIKTRGQQVTLSCSPISGHRSVSWYQQTPGQGLQFLFEYFSETQRNKGNFPGRFSGRQFSNSRSEMNVSTLELGDSALYLCASSLEQGRSYEQYFGPGTRLTVT.

The CDR3 region has the DNA TGTGCCATAGACAGGGGGGTGTCGGGCTACACCTTC. This translates into CAIDRGVSGYTF. V usage is TRBV6-5 and J usage is TRBJ1-2; 9 nucleotides agree with TRBD1. The CDR3 sequence is 12 residues long. Germline V CDR1 and CDR2: MNHEY, SVGAGI. V shed 10 bases, J shed 8 bases, and the junction held 8 bases outside the gene matches.

The V gene is TRBV7-9, the J gene TRBJ2-1, with 12 bases that match TRBD2. CDR1 is SEHNR and CDR2 is FQNEAQ in the germline V gene (reference sequence). The CDR3 has 16 amino acids. With 5 bases clipped from V and 5 bases from J, the junction kept 7 bases outside the gene matches. CDR3 sequence reads: CASSPHLAGGNNEQFF. As DNA, the CDR3 is TGTGCCAGCAGCCCGCACCTAGCGGGGGGGAACAATGAGCAGTTCTTC.

The rearrangement links TRBV5-5 to TRBJ1-2; D gene unclear. CDR3 length: 15 amino acids. V shed 0 bases and J shed 4 bases, with 13 bases lying between them. Germline CDR1 is SGHKS and CDR2 is YYEKEE (reference sequence). For the CDR3, the DNA is TGTGCCAGCAGCTTGGTTCCGGGGTTAGTCTATGGCTACACCTTC. Residues: CASSLVPGLVYGYTF.

The J gene is TRBJ2-7, the V gene TRBV15, with TRBD2 matching over 9 bases. The CDR3 is made up of 15 amino acids. Per germline, CDR1 LNHNV and CDR2 YYDKDF (reference sequence). V shed 4 bases, J shed 2 bases, and the junction held 6 bases outside the gene matches. For the CDR3, the DNA is TGTGCCACCAGCACGACCGGGACTAGCCCCTACGAGCAGTACTTC. Translating gives CATSTTGTSPYEQYF. The entire variable domain, with the rest obtained from reference TRBV15 and TRBJ2-7, is as follows: DAMVIQNPRYQVTQFGKPVTLSCSQTLNHNVMYWYQQKSSQAPKLLFHYYDKDFNNEADTPDNFQSRRPNTSFCFLDIRSPGLGDTAMYLCATSTTGTSPYEQYFGPGTRLTVT.

J is TRBJ1-5 and V is TRBV11-2; 9 bases line up with TRBD1. The CDR3 length is 15 residues. Trimming took 1 base from V and 6 from J; bases not matched to a gene: 4. Germline lookup yields CDR1 SGHAT and CDR2 FQNNGV. CDR3 amino acids: CASSLGRQGGQPQHF. The CDR3 nucleotides read TGTGCCAGCAGCTTAGGTCGACAGGGGGGTCAGCCCCAGCATTTT.

V usage is TRBV7-6 and J usage is TRBJ1-5, with a tentative D call TRBD1 (6 bases). V was clipped by 5 bases and J by 0 bases, with 23 bases between them. Germline V gene sequence: CDR1 SGHVS, CDR2 FNYEAQ. This CDR3 comprises 19 residues. The CDR3, as DNA: TGTGCCAGCAGCCGGAAACCACAGGGTGACGGATATAGCAATCAGCCCCAGCATTTT. Its translation is CASSRKPQGDGYSNQPQHF.

There are a few counts of this clone. J is TRBJ1-2 and V is TRBV7-7, with D tentatively TRBD1 (5 bases). CDR3 size: 14 residues. Trimming took off 6 bases at V and 7 bases at J, with 18 bases between the two ends. The germline CDR1 and CDR2 sequences are SSHAT and FNYEAQ (reference sequence). The CDR3 DNA sequence: TGTGCCAGCAGGGGGGGAATAGGGCTGGGTGGCTACACCTTC. Translating gives CASRGGIGLGGYTF. The full variable domain, in which reference TRBV7-7 and TRBJ1-2 provide the parts outside the CDR3, is GAGVSQSPRYKVTKRGQDVTLRCDPISSHATLYWYQQALGQGPEFLTYFNYEAQPDKSGLPSDRFSAERPEGSISTLTIQRTEQRDSAMYRCASRGGIGLGGYTFGSGTRLTVV.

V is TRBV5-6 and J is TRBJ2-1, with 8 bases lining up with TRBD2. The germline V gene has CDR1 SGHDT and CDR2 YYEEEE. Trimming took 0 bases from V and 2 from J; bases not matched to a gene: 7. The CDR3 has 17 amino acids. The CDR3 sequence: CASSLDTGTRAYNEQFF. DNA for the CDR3: TGTGCCAGCAGCTTGGATACAGGGACTAGGGCCTACAATGAGCAGTTCTTC.

This chain joins TRBV7-3 and TRBJ2-2, with no clear D. The CDR3 is 16 residues long. Germline CDR1 SGHTA, CDR2 FQGTGA. The V end lost 0 bases, the J end lost 4 bases, and 12 bases lay between the germline ends. The CDR3 spells CASSLTSTDTTGELFF. DNA for the CDR3: TGTGCCAGCAGCTTAACCTCAACCGACACCACCGGGGAGCTGTTTTTT.

This rearrangement joins TRBV18 to TRBJ2-5; no firm D call. The CDR3 runs 14 residues. V lost 10 bases and J 7 bases, leaving 22 bases between the germline ends. Germline V gene data show CDR1 as KGHSH and CDR2 as LQKENI. In DNA, the CDR3 is TGTGCCACCCACGACTCCCGGGTTTTGGCGACCCAGTACTTC. This translates into CATHDSRVLATQYF.

The CDR3 loop reads CASSLLGTDYGYTF. For the CDR3, the DNA is TGTGCCAGCAGCTTATTGGGGACAGACTATGGCTACACCTTC. V gene TRBV7-2 combines with J gene TRBJ1-2; TRBD1 agrees at 7 bases. CDR1 SGHTA and CDR2 FQGNSA come from the germline V gene. Trimming removed 2 bases from V and 3 bases from J; junction bases left unmatched: 3. The CDR3 length is 14 residues.

The chain links TRBV19 to TRBJ2-3, with 9 nucleotides matching TRBD1. Per germline, CDR1 LNHDA and CDR2 SQIVND (reference sequence). V shed 5 bases and J 5 bases; nucleotides not matched to a gene: 2. CDR3 size: 13 residues. For the CDR3, the DNA is TGTGCCAGTAGTCCGGACAGGGGAGATACGCAGTATTTT. Amino acid sequence: CASSPDRGDTQYF.

The J gene is TRBJ1-3, the V gene TRBV6-1, with D maybe TRBD1 (5 bases). Germline CDR1 reads MNHNS; CDR2 reads SASEGT. With 4 bases removed from V and 0 bases from J, the gap between germline ends came to 13 bases. This CDR3 has 16 amino acids. CDR3 coding DNA: TGTGCCAGCAGTGCCACTACAGGTTCCTCTGGAAACACCATATATTTT. Its protein is CASSATTGSSGNTIYF.

J is TRBJ2-2 and V is TRBV7-8; the match to TRBD1 covers 7 bases. Germline CDR1 SGHVS, CDR2 FQNEAQ. Trimming removed 5 bases from V and 9 bases from J; junction bases left unmatched: 6. This CDR3 comprises 13 residues. The CDR3 is CASSARQGWELFF. Here the CDR3 DNA reads TGTGCCAGCAGCGCCCGACAGGGTTGGGAGCTGTTTTTT.

The chain recombines TRBV5-1 with TRBJ2-3; 8 bases are shared with TRBD2. J gave up 1 base and V 5 bases, and 12 bases lay outside the gene matches. Germline lookup yields CDR1 SGHRS and CDR2 YFSETQ. CDR3 length equals 17 residues. CDR3 sequence reads: CASSYGGATFGTDTQYF. The CDR3, as DNA: TGCGCCAGCAGTTACGGGGGGGCGACTTTTGGCACAGATACGCAGTATTTT.